The source of this T cell receptor (beta chain) is a study of shared clonotypes between healthy human individuals. Loaded into unsorted PBMC replicate PCRs was approximately 320 ng DNA, roughly 30,000 T cell genomes. In the study's own analysis: ImmunoSEQ output lacked quality scores and full-length reads, limiting matched filtering. Clones were sequenced by immunoSEQ multiplex PCR, and TCRdb holds only the in-frame ones, with some missing. The DNA gave D and trimming, while V, J and clone size come from that table. This table holds 450,000 to 600,000 clones, 75% to 85% found once. Germline CDR1 reads SGHVS; CDR2 reads FNYEAQ. V was pared by 0 bases and J by 0 bases, with 15 bases between. CDR3 length equals 18 residues.

The sample was PBMCs. The TCR was taken from a woman in her forties in good health. Some clones in this sample may be carry-over from other donors' samples. The V gene is TRBV7-6, the J gene TRBJ2-1; D is ambiguous. CDR3 loop: CASSLAPPRTSSYNEQFF. The CDR3 nucleotides are TGTGCCAGCAGCTTAGCGCCCCCTAGGACCAGCTCCTACAATGAGCAGTTCTTC.